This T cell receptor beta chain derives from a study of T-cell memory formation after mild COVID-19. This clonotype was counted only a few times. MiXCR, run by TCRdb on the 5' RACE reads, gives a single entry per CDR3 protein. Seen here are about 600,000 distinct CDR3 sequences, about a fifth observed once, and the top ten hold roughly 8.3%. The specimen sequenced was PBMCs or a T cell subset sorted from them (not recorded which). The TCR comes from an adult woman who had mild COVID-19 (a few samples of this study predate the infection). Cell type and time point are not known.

The CDR3 region has the DNA TGTGCCAGCAAATTAGCGGGGGAAGAGACCCAGTACTTC. Protein product: CASKLAGEETQYF. This chain joins TRBV12-3 or TRBV12-4 and TRBJ2-5; the match to TRBD2 covers 9 bases. The length of the CDR3 is 13 residues. After removal of 7 bases from V and 3 bases from J, the junction contained 3 bases not matched to a gene.